The 21 T cell receptor beta chains presented below share a single source sample, sequenced in a study of OX40 agonist ivuxolimab in advanced cancers. Sequencing used immunoSEQ multiplex PCR; TCRdb keeps in-frame clones, though not all of them. Of about 55,000 clones in the sample, about 80% were seen once. This specimen consisted of CD4+ or CD8+ T cells sorted from blood, obtained in a trial of the OX40 agonist ivuxolimab. These receptors all stem from an adult with an advanced solid tumor such as melanoma, head and neck, liver or kidney cancer.

This chain joins TRBV13 and TRBJ2-7; weak D call: TRBD2 (7 bases). V was trimmed by 2 bases and J by 4 bases, leaving 15 bases between them. CDR1 and CDR2 from the germline V gene are PRHDT and FYEKMQ (reference sequence). The CDR3 has 15 amino acids. The CDR3 coding sequence is TGTGCCAGCAGCTTAAGGCGGGGGCCGTCATACGAGCAGTACTTC. It encodes CASSLRRGPSYEQYF.

There are a few counts of this clone. The chain combines TRBV2 with TRBJ2-6, with 9 nucleotides matching TRBD1. The ends lost 11 bases at V and 1 base at J; junction bases unmatched: 3. Germline lookup yields CDR1 SNHLY and CDR2 FYNNEI. The CDR3 extends over 14 amino acids. In DNA form, the CDR3 reads TGTGCCGGCGACAGGGGGTCTGGGGCCAACGTCCTGACTTTC. Its protein product is CAGDRGSGANVLTF.

For this clone: At one end the junction does not follow the germline gene, possibly because of a read error. J is TRBJ2-1 and V is TRBV6-6; 12 bases agree with TRBD2. Germline CDR1 is MNHNY and CDR2 is SVGAGI (reference sequence). This CDR3 spans 16 amino acids. The CDR3 sequence: CASSSPTSGSSGEQLF. CDR3 sequence (DNA): TGTGCCAGCAGTTCCCCGACTAGCGGGAGTAGCGGTGAGCAGCTCTTC.

The chain joins TRBV6-6 to TRBJ1-1, with 7 bases that match TRBD1. Germline V lookup: CDR1 MNHNY, CDR2 SVGAGI (reference sequence). V shed 6 bases, J shed 5 bases, and the junction held 9 bases outside the gene matches. The CDR3 totals 14 residues. The CDR3 loop is CASRTTGESTEAFF. The CDR3 bases are TGTGCCAGCAGAACAACAGGGGAGAGTACTGAAGCTTTCTTT.

V gene TRBV18 combines with J gene TRBJ2-7, with D uncertain. Germline V CDR1 and CDR2: KGHSH, LQKENI. The V end was cut by 3 bases, the J end by 4 bases, with 13 bases between. The CDR3 has 14 residues. CDR3 sequence (DNA): TGTGCCAGCTCACCCGCAGAAAGGCCTTACGAGCAGTACTTC. It codes for CASSPAERPYEQYF.

The chain employs TRBV4-1 and TRBJ1-2, with TRBD1 as a possible D gene (5 bases). This CDR3 spans 14 amino acids. Germline V gene sequence: CDR1 MGHRA, CDR2 YSYEKL. Trimming cost V 1 base and J 4 bases, with 10 bases left between them. The CDR3 DNA sequence: TGCGCCAGCAGCCAAGTGGGGCAATCCTATGGCTACACCTTC. Amino acids: CASSQVGQSYGYTF.

The rearrangement joins TRBV9 to TRBJ1-1; no clear D gene. V was clipped by 2 bases and J by 3 bases, with 8 bases between them. This CDR3 is built from 13 residues. The germline V gene encodes CDR1 SGDLS and CDR2 YYNGEE. CDR3 bases: TGTGCCAGCAGCGTCTTGGCAGACACTGAAGCTTTCTTT. It encodes CASSVLADTEAFF. Full variable domain (rest looked up from reference TRBV9 and TRBJ1-1): DSGVTQTPKHLITATGQRVTLRCSPRSGDLSVYWYQQSLDQGLQFLIQYYNGEERAKGNILERFSAQQFPDLHSELNLSSLELGDSALYFCASSVLADTEAFFGQGTRLTVV.

The chain has TRBV18 and TRBJ2-3; 7 nucleotides agree with TRBD1. The CDR3 extends over 13 amino acids. Germline V gene lookup returns CDR1 KGHSH and CDR2 LQKENI. V lost 6 bases and J lost 10; bases outside the gene matches: 10. This CDR3 reads CASSLPDRVSQYF. CDR3 DNA sequence: TGTGCCAGCTCGCTACCCGACAGGGTTTCGCAGTATTTT. The full variable domain, its missing parts supplied by reference TRBV18 and TRBJ2-3, is NAGVMQNPRHLVRRRGQEARLRCSPMKGHSHVYWYRQLPEEGLKFMVYLQKENIIDESGMPKERFSAEFPKEGPSILRIQQVVRGDSAAYFCASSLPDRVSQYFGPGTRLTVL.

The sample holds one count of this clone. CDR3 amino acids: CATDRAGRGYTF. CDR3 nucleotide sequence: TGCGCCACCGACAGGGCCGGACGTGGCTACACCTTC. The chain combines TRBV5-1 with TRBJ1-2, with 7 bases matching TRBD1. The CDR3 extends over 12 amino acids. The trim removed 9 bases at V and 7 bases at J, leaving 9 bases unmatched. Germline lookup yields CDR1 SGHRS and CDR2 YFSETQ.

The V and J genes are TRBV29-1 and TRBJ1-5, with D unresolved. This CDR3 contains 13 residues. Trimming cost V 7 bases and J 0 bases, with 10 bases left between them. Germline V gene data show CDR1 as SQVTM and CDR2 as ANQGSEA. The CDR3 loop reads CSAALSSNQPQHF. CDR3 nucleotides: TGCAGCGCCGCGTTGTCTAGCAATCAGCCCCAGCATTTT.

V is TRBV27 and J is TRBJ2-3; TRBD2 aligns across 8 bases. The germline V gene has CDR1 MNHEY and CDR2 SMNVEV (reference sequence). The CDR3 is made up of 14 amino acids. Trimming removed 4 bases from V and 2 bases from J; junction bases left unmatched: 2. This CDR3 is CASSYSGVTDTQYF. CDR3 in DNA: TGTGCCAGCAGTTATAGCGGGGTCACAGATACGCAGTATTTT.

The count of this clone is one. V gene TRBV6-6 combines with J gene TRBJ2-3; 9 bases line up with TRBD1. Looked up from germline, CDR1 is MNHNY and CDR2 is SVGAGI (reference sequence). J lost 4 bases, V lost 7 bases, and 9 bases had no gene match. The CDR3 has 15 residues. CDR3 amino acids: CASTAGTGYSDTQYF. The CDR3 nucleotides are TGTGCCAGCACCGCCGGGACAGGGTATTCAGATACGCAGTATTTT.

The chain uses TRBV11-3 and TRBJ2-5; the match to TRBD1 covers 7 bases. J lost 2 bases, V lost 8 bases, and 11 bases had no gene match. The CDR3 contains 15 residues. Germline lookup yields CDR1 SGHNT and CDR2 YENEEA. CDR3 in DNA: TGTGCCAGCTCCTTGGCCGGGACAGAACAAGAGACCCAGTACTTC. Translating it yields CASSLAGTEQETQYF. The complete variable domain, with remaining parts taken from reference TRBV11-3 and TRBJ2-5, reads EAGVVQSPRYKIIEKKQPVAFWCNPISGHNTLYWYLQNLGQGPELLIRYENEEAVDDSQLPKDRFSAERLKGVDSTLKIQPAELGDSAVYLCASSLAGTEQETQYFGPGTRLLVL.

This chain connects TRBV19 to TRBJ2-7, with 8 positions matching TRBD1. After removal of 5 bases from V and 3 bases from J, the junction contained 6 bases not matched to a gene. The CDR3 is 14 residues long. CDR1 is LNHDA and CDR2 is SQIVND in the germline V gene (reference sequence). CDR3: CASSLGQGGYEQYF. The DNA for the CDR3 is TGTGCCAGTAGTCTAGGACAGGGAGGCTACGAGCAGTACTTC.

This clone was seen once. Here the CDR3 reads CASIPGQGLVGNQPQHF. The CDR3 DNA follows: TGTGCCAGTATACCCGGGCAGGGTTTAGTTGGCAATCAGCCCCAGCATTTT. The rearrangement links TRBV19 to TRBJ1-5; possibly TRBD1 for D (5 bases). V was cut by 7 bases and J by 2 bases, with 21 bases left in between. The CDR3 is made up of 17 amino acids. The germline V gene has CDR1 LNHDA and CDR2 SQIVND (reference sequence). Using reference TRBV19 and TRBJ1-5 for the parts outside the CDR3, the full variable domain is DGGITQSPKYLFRKEGQNVTLSCEQNLNHDAMYWYRQDPGQGLRLIYYSQIVNDFQKGDIAEGYSVSREKKESFPLTVTSAQKNPTAFYLCASIPGQGLVGNQPQHFGDGTRLSIL.

This chain connects TRBV7-9 to TRBJ2-3; D may be TRBD2 (6 bases). Germline CDR1 reads SEHNR; CDR2 reads FQNEAQ (reference sequence). This CDR3 has 14 amino acids. V lost 5 bases to trimming and J lost 7 bases, with 16 bases between them. DNA for the CDR3: TGTGCCAGCAGCCTCCCGGTAGGAGGGTATACGCAGTATTTT. It is translated as CASSLPVGGYTQYF.

The chain carries TRBV7-2 and TRBJ2-2; no reliable D call. The CDR3 totals 12 residues. CDR1 and CDR2 from the germline V gene are SGHTA and FQGNSA. Deletions cut 6 bases from V and 8 bases from J, with 10 bases between. The CDR3 coding sequence is TGTGCCAGCAGTTTTTCGGGTGGGGAGCTGTTTTTT. Translated: CASSFSGGELFF.

The chain couples TRBV7-2 to TRBJ2-3; 11 positions match TRBD2. CDR1 and CDR2 (germline): SGHTA, FQGNSA. The trim removed 4 bases at V and 7 bases at J, leaving 19 bases unmatched. The CDR3 runs 19 residues. DNA for the CDR3: TGTGCCAGCAGCTCAAACCCTATAGCGGGGGGGGGAAAAAAAAATACGCAGTATTTT. Its translation: CASSSNPIAGGGKKNTQYF.

The genes are TRBV14 and TRBJ2-7, with 12 bases matching TRBD1. V was pared by 1 base and J by 6 bases, with 4 bases of the junction left unmatched. CDR1 is SGHDN and CDR2 is FVKESK in the germline V gene. This CDR3 contains 15 residues. The CDR3 DNA sequence: TGTGCCAGCAGCCAAGGGGGGACAGGGGGCCGCGAGCAGTACTTC. Protein: CASSQGGTGGREQYF.

This clone appeared a few times. Here the CDR3 reads CASSSQGGVTEAFF. CDR3 DNA: TGTGCCAGCAGCTCCCAGGGGGGCGTCACTGAAGCTTTCTTT. The gene calls are TRBV11-2 and TRBJ1-1, with TRBD1 matching over 7 bases. V was pared by 4 bases and J by 4 bases, with 6 bases of the junction left unmatched. This CDR3 has 14 residues. Germline V gives CDR1 SGHAT, CDR2 FQNNGV.

This clone showed up just a few times. The chain is built from TRBV7-2 and TRBJ1-4; maybe TRBD1 (6 bases). The CDR3 has 16 residues. Germline V CDR1 and CDR2: SGHTA, FQGNSA. Trimming left V 4 bases short and J 6 bases short, with 18 bases between. The CDR3: CASSSFPGATHEKLFF. CDR3 nucleotides: TGTGCCAGCAGCTCTTTTCCGGGGGCAACGCATGAAAAACTGTTTTTT.